Following are 25 T cell receptor beta chains from one sample sequenced in a study of breast tumors, draining lymph nodes, adjacent tissues. Each CDR3 protein gets one entry after TCRdb re-called the multiplex PCR reads with MiXCR. The sample lists about 130,000 distinct CDR3 sequences, about 20% occurring once. Samples came from axillary lymph nodes draining the breast cancer. Sequencing input: axillary lymph node tissue. The receptors originated from a female donor with breast cancer. Some clones in this sample may be carry-over from other donors' samples.

This clonotype was detected only once. Given a much more abundant clone one base away, this may be a read error. This chain joins TRBV6-5 and TRBJ1-3, with no clear D. The CDR3 loop spans 17 amino acids. Germline V gene sequence: CDR1 MNHEY, CDR2 SVGAGI. In DNA, the CDR3 is TGTGCCGGCAGTGTCGGAGGCACACCATACTCTGGAAACACCATATATTTT. It translates to CAGSVGGTPYSGNTIYF.

Details on this clonotype: A much larger clone is a single base away; this may be a read error. The rearrangement links TRBV6-4 to TRBJ2-3; D perhaps matches TRBD2 (5 bases). The CDR3 contains 15 residues. In germline, CDR1 is MRHNA, CDR2 SNTAGT. Trimming took off 2 bases at V and 1 base at J, with 10 bases between the two ends. The CDR3 is CASSDGGHGTDTQYF. The CDR3 DNA reads as TGTGCCAGCAGTGACGGCGGGCACGGCACAGATACGCAGTATTTT.

The chain couples TRBV11-3 to TRBJ2-2; D is possibly TRBD1 (6 bases). Per the germline V gene, CDR1 is SGHNT and CDR2 is YENEEA. The ends were cut back, 5 bases at V and 9 bases at J, with 25 bases in the middle. The CDR3 is made up of 17 amino acids. CDR3 loop: CASSEGRSGRGLWELFF. CDR3 in DNA: TGTGCCAGCAGCGAGGGAAGAAGCGGCAGGGGTCTTTGGGAGCTGTTTTTT.

In this sample, this clonotype turned up many times. The CDR3 spells CASSLASGGPNTGELFF. CDR3 sequence (DNA): TGCGCCAGCAGCTTGGCCAGCGGGGGGCCCAACACCGGGGAGCTGTTTTTT. The chain carries TRBV5-1 and TRBJ2-2; 9 bases line up with TRBD2. The CDR3 is 17 amino acids. The germline V gene encodes CDR1 SGHRS and CDR2 YFSETQ. V was clipped by 0 bases and J by 2 bases; unmatched bases: 5.

In the case of this clonotype: Possible read error: a much larger clone is one base away. The V gene is TRBV10-2, the J gene TRBJ2-5, with 8 bases fitting TRBD1. Looked up from germline, CDR1 is WSHSY and CDR2 is SAAADI. This CDR3 has 15 residues. V gave up 4 bases and J gave up 5 bases; unmatched junction bases: 9. The CDR3 sequence is CASSGPGQGQETQYF. CDR3 coding DNA: TGCGCCAGCAGTGGGCCCGGACAGGGCCAGGAGACCCAGTACTTC.

This clonotype showed up many times. V is TRBV24-1 and J is TRBJ2-3, with D unresolved. The CDR3 has 13 amino acids. The ends were cut back, 7 bases at V and 2 bases at J, with 9 bases in the middle. The germline V gene encodes CDR1 KGHDR and CDR2 SFDVKD. CDR3 DNA: TGTGCCACCAGAGAATCTGTCACAGATACGCAGTATTTT. It yields the protein CATRESVTDTQYF.

This clonotype was counted at least ten times. The chain joins TRBV3-1 to TRBJ2-7; maybe TRBD1 (5 bases). The CDR3 consists of 12 residues. The V gene's germline CDR1 is LGHDT and CDR2 YNNKEL (reference sequence). Between the trimmed V and J ends, which lost 3 bases and 8 bases, there was a span of 11 bases. CDR3 sequence (DNA): TGTGCCAGCAGCCACTCAGGACAACAGCAGTACTTC. Translating gives CASSHSGQQQYF.

In its sample, this clonotype was seen a few times. The CDR3 region has the DNA TGTGCCAGCAGTGACCCTGAGCGGGTCTCGCAGTTCTTC. Protein sequence: CASSDPERVSQFF. The chain employs TRBV28 and TRBJ2-1, with D tentatively TRBD2 (6 bases). V lost 5 bases and J 12 bases, leaving 17 bases between the germline ends. The V gene's germline CDR1 is MDHEN and CDR2 SYDVKM. The CDR3 contains 13 residues.

This clonotype was detected ten times or more. V and J are TRBV6-5 and TRBJ1-4; D gene uncertain. Germline CDR1 is MNHEY and CDR2 is SVGAGI. Trimming left V 0 bases short and J 0 bases short, with 5 bases between. This CDR3 region has 15 residues. The CDR3 sequence: CASSYSQTTNEKLFF. The CDR3 DNA reads TGTGCCAGCAGTTACTCTCAGACAACTAATGAAAAACTGTTTTTT.

This clonotype occurred many times. Here the CDR3 reads CATSDFGQGVDGYTF. Written as DNA, the CDR3 is TGTGCCACCAGTGATTTCGGACAGGGGGTGGATGGCTACACCTTC. The J gene is TRBJ1-2, the V gene TRBV24-1, with 10 bases identical to TRBD1. The V gene end was trimmed by 1 base and the J gene end by 6 bases; junction bases not matched to a gene: 4. The CDR3 runs to 15 residues. Looked up from germline, CDR1 is KGHDR and CDR2 is SFDVKD.

This clonotype was seen many times. The chain employs TRBV7-9 and TRBJ1-5; 10 positions match TRBD1. The CDR3 totals 15 residues. Per the germline V gene, CDR1 is SEHNR and CDR2 is FQNEAQ (reference sequence). J gave up 5 bases and V 5 bases, and 6 bases lay outside the gene matches. The CDR3 loop is CASSRGTGDDQPQHF. CDR3 DNA sequence: TGTGCCAGCAGCAGAGGGACAGGGGATGATCAGCCCCAGCATTTT.

This clonotype was counted at least ten times. The rearrangement links TRBV5-1 to TRBJ2-3; TRBD2 aligns across 7 bases. The V and J ends lost 7 bases and 9 bases, in that order; junction bases with no gene match: 14. The CDR3 runs 14 residues. Per the germline V gene, CDR1 is SGHRS and CDR2 is YFSETQ. CDR3 loop: CASQLGLDPSTQYF. As DNA, the CDR3 is TGCGCCAGCCAGCTTGGACTAGACCCAAGCACGCAGTATTTT.

This clonotype was observed a handful of times. The CDR3: CASSSGGQPQHF. Written as DNA, the CDR3 is TGTGCCAGCAGTTCAGGGGGACAGCCCCAGCATTTT. This chain uses TRBV28 with TRBJ1-5; 7 nucleotides align to TRBD1. V dropped 4 bases and J dropped 7; count of bases not matched to a gene: 1. Looked up from germline, CDR1 is MDHEN and CDR2 is SYDVKM. There are 12 residues in the CDR3.

In its sample, this clonotype was seen many times. CDR3 region: CAISNTQASGNTIYF. The CDR3 nucleotides are TGTGCCATCAGTAACACACAAGCCTCTGGAAACACCATATATTTT. This rearrangement joins TRBV10-3 to TRBJ1-3; D not resolved. Germline CDR1 and CDR2: ENHRY and SYGVKD. The V end was cut by 5 bases, the J end by 0 bases, with 11 bases between. This CDR3 is 15 amino acids long.

This clonotype was counted many times. The rearrangement joins TRBV14 to TRBJ2-7, with D perhaps being TRBD1 or TRBD2 (5 bases each). CDR3 length: 14 amino acids. Germline V CDR1 and CDR2: SGHDN, FVKESK. The V end lost 2 bases, the J end lost 6 bases, and 14 bases lay between the germline ends. The CDR3 nucleotides read TGTGCCAGCAGCCAAAGAGGTCGGGGCGGCGAGCAGTACTTC. This sequence encodes CASSQRGRGGEQYF.

As to this clonotype: A read error is possible here, since a much larger clone lies one base away. The DNA of the CDR3 is TGTGTCAGCTCCCAGGACAGGTCTCGGGACGAGCAGTACTTC. This sequence encodes CVSSQDRSRDEQYF. The genes are TRBV18 and TRBJ2-7, with TRBD1 matching 7 bases. There are 14 residues in the CDR3. Per the germline V gene, CDR1 is KGHSH and CDR2 is LQKENI.

V is TRBV12-3 or TRBV12-4 and J is TRBJ2-2; possibly TRBD2 for D (7 bases). Trimming pared 8 bases from V and 4 bases from J, leaving 17 bases between. CDR3 size: 15 residues. The CDR3 coding sequence is TGTGCCAGCCCCGAGGGGGGGTCCGCCACCGGGGAGCTGTTTTTT. It is translated as CASPEGGSATGELFF.

CDR3 coding DNA: TGTGCCAGCAGTTACCCCAGTCAGCCCCAGCATTTT. Translation: CASSYPSQPQHF. V and J are TRBV6-5 and TRBJ1-5; D gene unclear. Germline V gene sequence: CDR1 MNHEY, CDR2 SVGAGI. Trimming shortened V by 2 bases and J by 6 bases, and 5 bases separated the two germline ends. This CDR3 spans 12 amino acids.

This clonotype was picked up a small number of times. DNA for the CDR3: TGTGCCAGTTTCGGGACGGCTGGGGCCAACGTCCTGACTTTC. It codes for CASFGTAGANVLTF. This chain joins TRBV28 and TRBJ2-6, with D perhaps assigned TRBD1 or TRBD2 (5 bases each). CDR1 MDHEN and CDR2 SYDVKM come from the germline V gene. Deletions cut 9 bases from V and 2 bases from J, with 11 bases between. CDR3 size: 14 residues.

The table lists this clonotype with a few counts. The chain uses TRBV5-5 and TRBJ1-1; the D is unclear. The CDR3 contains 12 residues. Germline V gene data show CDR1 as SGHKS and CDR2 as YYEKEE (reference sequence). V was clipped by 1 base and J by 11 bases, with 12 bases between them. The CDR3 region has the DNA TGTGCCAGCAGCTTGACGGACCCAAGGGCTTTCTTT. It encodes CASSLTDPRAFF. Complete variable domain (other parts from reference TRBV5-5 and TRBJ1-1): DAGVTQSPTHLIKTRGQQVTLRCSPISGHKSVSWYQQVLGQGPQFIFQYYEKEERGRGNFPDRFSARQFPNYSSELNVNALLLGDSALYLCASSLTDPRAFFGQGTRLTVV.

This clonotype was counted at least ten times. The gene calls are TRBV10-3 and TRBJ2-3, with 16 bases aligning to TRBD2. The CDR3 sequence is 16 residues long. J was trimmed by 6 bases and V by 7 bases; bases with no gene match: 7. Germline V gene data show CDR1 as ENHRY and CDR2 as SYGVKD. The CDR3 coding sequence is TGTGCCATCATGACCGGGACTAGCGGGGGGGCCGATACGCAGTATTTT. It yields the protein CAIMTGTSGGADTQYF.

The sample holds many counts of this clonotype. The CDR3 is CSASPLVTSSYNSPLHF. The DNA of the CDR3 is TGCAGTGCTAGCCCGCTTGTGACGAGCTCCTATAATTCACCCCTCCACTTT. The chain employs TRBV20-1 and TRBJ1-6; no clear D. The CDR3 spans 17 residues. CDR1 and CDR2 (germline): DFQATT, SNEGSKA (reference sequence). Trimming removed 3 bases from V and 0 bases from J, with 15 bases in between.

The sample holds many counts of this clonotype. The genes are TRBV12-3 or TRBV12-4 and TRBJ2-1; 12 bases line up with TRBD2. Trimming cost V 6 bases and J 7 bases; bases outside gene matches: 7. This CDR3 has 15 residues. Here the CDR3 DNA reads TGTGCCAGCAGGTCACTAGCGGGGGGTAGGAATGAGCAGTTCTTC. Amino acids: CASRSLAGGRNEQFF.

In its sample, this clonotype was seen many times. CDR3 loop: CASGPRGINEQYF. The CDR3 nucleotides are TGTGCTAGTGGCCCCAGGGGGATCAACGAGCAGTACTTC. The chain employs TRBV12-5 and TRBJ2-7, with 7 positions matching TRBD1. The length of the CDR3 is 13 residues. Germline values: CDR1 LGHNT, CDR2 FRNRAP. The V and J ends lost 6 bases and 5 bases, in that order; junction bases with no gene match: 7.

This sequence joins TRBV4-1 and TRBJ2-7; the match to TRBD2 covers 10 bases. The V gene's germline CDR1 is MGHRA and CDR2 YSYEKL. J lost 5 bases, V lost 3 bases, and 7 bases had no gene match. The CDR3 has 15 amino acids. The CDR3 here is CASSHPGTSVHEQYF. CDR3 sequence (DNA): TGCGCCAGCAGCCATCCCGGGACTAGCGTCCACGAGCAGTACTTC.